These T cell receptor beta chains were read from a single sample in a study of T cell changes during pregnancy in multiple sclerosis. Profiling relied on immunoSEQ multiplex PCR, and the TCRdb table lists in-frame clones only, not all of them. This sample has tens of thousands of clones; just over 90% occur once, and the top ten carry under 2.5%. Source: peripheral blood, taken in the first trimester of pregnancy. Source of these receptors: a female donor in good health, enrolled as a control in a pregnancy study. Both conserved end residues are part of each CDR3. The order of the fields is V gene, clone size, CDR3 protein. The size field is filled for only some rows; it gives once, few, many or a size class.

TRBV28 | NA | CASSLRGQGAPGPQHF
TRBV19 | NA | CASSRDNQETQYF
TRBV5-4 | NA | CASSFGSGNTIYF
TRBV7-6 | once | CASSFRRQGYSYEQYF
TRBV21-1 | NA | CASSTRTGEGYTF
TRBV19 | NA | CASSIGTGGNEQFF
TRBV19 | NA | CASSIGTSGKRRSYNEQFF
TRBV28 | NA | CASRNDRTNQPQHF
TRBV28 | NA | CASSRYSGGYEQYF
TRBV7-2 | NA | CASSLGWGQYEQYF
TRBV28 | NA | CASEGGGGNQPQHF
TRBV6-5 | NA | CASSETGAEKLFF
TRBV7-6 | once | CASSLGTKGDTQYF
TRBV9 | NA | CASSVGHGNEKLFF
TRBV6-5 | NA | CASGDSPYGYTF
TRBV28 | NA | CASSLRQGAYGYTF
TRBV5-6 | NA | CASSSSYYEQYF
TRBV5-1 | NA | CASSWTGGTYEQYF
TRBV2 | NA | CASNPDRGQPQHF
TRBV5-1 | NA | CASSLSGLVQETQYF
TRBV19 | NA | CASRQGILNEQYF
TRBV21-1 | NA | CASSKWRTAGLTYEQYF
TRBV6-6 | NA | CASSSRRYEQYF
TRBV27 | NA | CASSLSSGGYGYTF
TRBV7-2 | few | CASSLDPRDYQPQHF
TRBV19 | NA | CASSIGGTSSYEQYF